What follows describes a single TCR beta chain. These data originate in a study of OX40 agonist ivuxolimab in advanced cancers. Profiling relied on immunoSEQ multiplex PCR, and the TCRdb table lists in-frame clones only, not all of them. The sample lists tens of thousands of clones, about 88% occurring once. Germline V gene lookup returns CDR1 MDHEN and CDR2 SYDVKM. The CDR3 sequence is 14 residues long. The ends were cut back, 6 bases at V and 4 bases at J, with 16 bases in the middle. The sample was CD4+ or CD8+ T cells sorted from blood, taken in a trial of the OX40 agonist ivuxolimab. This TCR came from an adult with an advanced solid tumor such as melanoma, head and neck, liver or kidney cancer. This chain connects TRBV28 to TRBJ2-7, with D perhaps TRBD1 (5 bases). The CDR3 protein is CASRPWGSQYEQYF. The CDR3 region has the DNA TGTGCCAGCAGACCCTGGGGCTCTCAATACGAGCAGTACTTC.